This T cell receptor beta chain stems from a study of PD-L1 blockade in urothelial cancer. The time point denotes: peripheral blood 6 weeks after treatment start. Locally advanced or metastatic urothelial carcinoma affected the patients. Measured with immunoSEQ multiplex PCR; TCRdb has only the in-frame clones, and not every one. This sample yields around 30,000 clones, of which about 80% are seen a single time; around 3.3% belongs to the top ten. This sample comprised PBMCs, obtained around atezolizumab (anti-PD-L1) treatment. The clonotype was recovered from a man aged 65-85 years with urothelial cancer.

The CDR3: CASIRGGSYNEQFF. The CDR3 coding sequence is TGTGCCAGCATCCGGGGGGGGTCCTACAATGAGCAGTTCTTC. J is TRBJ2-1 and V is TRBV6-1; TRBD2 matches 8 bases. The CDR3 is made up of 14 amino acids. Looked up from germline, CDR1 is MNHNS and CDR2 is SASEGT. The V and J ends lost 7 bases and 1 base, in that order; junction bases with no gene match: 3.